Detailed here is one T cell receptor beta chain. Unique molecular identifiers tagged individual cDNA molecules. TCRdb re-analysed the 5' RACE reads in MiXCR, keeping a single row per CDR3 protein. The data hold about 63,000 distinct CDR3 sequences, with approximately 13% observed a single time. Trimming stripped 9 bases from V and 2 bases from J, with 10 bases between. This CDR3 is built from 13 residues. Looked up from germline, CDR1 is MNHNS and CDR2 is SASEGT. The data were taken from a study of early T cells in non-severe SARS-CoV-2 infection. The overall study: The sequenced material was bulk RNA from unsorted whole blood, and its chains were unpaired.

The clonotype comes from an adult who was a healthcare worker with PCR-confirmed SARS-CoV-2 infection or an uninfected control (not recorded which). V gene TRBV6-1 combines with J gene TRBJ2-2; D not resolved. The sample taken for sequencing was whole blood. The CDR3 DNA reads TGTGCCAGTTTCCAGGAAAACACCGGGGAGCTGTTTTTT. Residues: CASFQENTGELFF.